This TCR beta chain emerged from a study of T cell repertoires in cytomegalovirus infection. TCRdb used MiXCR to reprocess the reads, holding one entry per CDR3 protein. The table includes about 130,000 distinct CDR3 sequences, 20% to 30% detected once. This clonotype was seen a few times. What it binds is unknown. Germline CDR1 and CDR2: MGHRA and YSYEKL. V was shortened by 1 base and J by 8 bases, with 12 bases between the two germline ends. The CDR3 consists of 14 residues. Sequenced: PBMCs, sequenced either directly or after in vitro stimulation (not recorded which). The receptor was isolated from a human donor in good health (CMV status not recorded). Some clones in this sample may be carry-over from other donors' samples. The chain has TRBV4-1 and TRBJ2-1; D perhaps matches TRBD1 (5 bases). CDR3 protein: CASSQGQGADEQFF. The CDR3 DNA follows: TGCGCCAGCAGCCAAGGGCAGGGTGCGGATGAGCAGTTCTTC.